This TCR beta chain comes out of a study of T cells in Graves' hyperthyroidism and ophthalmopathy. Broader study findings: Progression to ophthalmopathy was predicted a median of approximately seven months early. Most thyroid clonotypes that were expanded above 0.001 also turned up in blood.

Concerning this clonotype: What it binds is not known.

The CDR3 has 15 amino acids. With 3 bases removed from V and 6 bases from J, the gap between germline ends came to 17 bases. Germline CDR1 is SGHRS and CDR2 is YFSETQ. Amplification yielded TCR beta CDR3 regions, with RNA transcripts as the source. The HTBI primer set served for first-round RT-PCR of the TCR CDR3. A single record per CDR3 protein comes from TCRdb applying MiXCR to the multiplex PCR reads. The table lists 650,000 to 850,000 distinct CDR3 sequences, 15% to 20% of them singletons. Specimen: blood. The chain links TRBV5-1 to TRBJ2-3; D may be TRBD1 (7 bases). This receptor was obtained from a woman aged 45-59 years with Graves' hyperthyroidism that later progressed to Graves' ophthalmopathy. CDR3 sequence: CASSWGDSPGDTQYF. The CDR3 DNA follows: TGCGCCAGCAGCTGGGGGGACAGCCCCGGGGATACGCAGTATTTT.